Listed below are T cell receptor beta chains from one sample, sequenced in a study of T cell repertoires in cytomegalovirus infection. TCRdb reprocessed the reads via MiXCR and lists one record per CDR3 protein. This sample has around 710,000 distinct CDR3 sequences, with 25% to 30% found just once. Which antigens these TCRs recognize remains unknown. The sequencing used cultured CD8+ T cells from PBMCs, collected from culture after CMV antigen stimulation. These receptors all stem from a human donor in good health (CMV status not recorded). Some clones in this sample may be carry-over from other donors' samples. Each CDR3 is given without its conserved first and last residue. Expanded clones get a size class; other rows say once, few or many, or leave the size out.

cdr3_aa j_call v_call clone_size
ASSVDSSGANVLT TRBJ2-6 TRBV6-1 many
ASSFSGAIYNEQF TRBJ2-1 TRBV7-6 few
ASSPPGADEQF TRBJ2-1 TRBV19 NA
ASSPQDNEKLF TRBJ1-4 TRBV7-6 NA
ASSRLAGLYNEQF TRBJ2-1 TRBV14 once
ASKRDIEYNEQF TRBJ2-1 TRBV6-5 NA
ASSSRQANYGYT TRBJ1-2 TRBV7-9 NA
ASRQYYGYT TRBJ1-2 TRBV2 NA
ASSAQGHEQY TRBJ2-7 TRBV9 many
ASSPKTGWGTEAF TRBJ1-1 TRBV27 few